One and the same sample provided the 2 T cell receptor beta chains below, sequenced in a study of CD8 T cells in Susac syndrome. Reverse transcription of about 0.45 to 1 ug RNA was performed with random hexamers. TCRdb reanalysed the immunoSEQ multiplex PCR reads using MiXCR and keeps one entry per CDR3 protein. The profile covers approximately 190,000 distinct CDR3 sequences, with approximately 93% appearing a single time and 0.1% taken by the ten largest. The specimen was CD4+ T cells from PBMCs. Receptors were obtained from a human donor in good health.

Concerning this clonotype itself: One junction end does not reproduce the germline sequence, and a read error may be involved. This chain connects TRBV6-6 to TRBJ2-7; weak D call: TRBD2 (6 bases). CDR3 length: 15 residues. Germline CDR1 reads MNHNY; CDR2 reads SVGAGI (reference sequence). CDR3 sequence: CASSYAAGPPYEQYF. As DNA, the CDR3 is TGTGCTAGCAGTTACGCGGCGGGACCTCCCTACGAGCAGTACTTC.

The genes are TRBV20-1 and TRBJ1-4; a possible D gene is TRBD1 (5 bases). Germline values: CDR1 DFQATT, CDR2 SNEGSKA (reference sequence). V gave up 5 bases and J gave up 5 bases, with 12 bases separating them. The length of the CDR3 is 13 residues. The CDR3 DNA is TGCAGTGCTGAGACAGATGGGAATGAAAAACTGTTTTTT. Amino acids: CSAETDGNEKLFF.